These T cell receptor beta chains were read from a single sample in a study of blood T cell repertoires in COVID-19. The repertoire was sequenced with immunoSEQ multiplex PCR; TCRdb's copy has only in-frame clones and lacks some. Among tens of thousands of clones listed, approximately 85% were seen once. The sample consisted of peripheral blood. The receptors derive from a human donor in a cohort sampled during active COVID-19. Each CDR3 is given with its conserved first and last residue. Each record gives: J gene, D gene, clone size, V gene, CDR3 protein, CDR3 DNA. A D gene is named only where the DNA matches it firmly. The size field is filled for only some rows; it gives once, few, many or a size class.

>TRBJ2-3|NA|NA|TRBV7-9
CASSLPVRSSTDTQYF
TGTGCCAGCAGCCTTCCTGTCAGATCTAGCACAGATACGCAGTATTTT
>TRBJ2-3|TRBD2|NA|TRBV7-3
CASSYKRELKADTQYF
TGTGCCAGCAGCTATAAGCGGGAGTTGAAGGCAGATACGCAGTATTTT
>TRBJ2-2|TRBD1|NA|TRBV5-1
CASSLGQGDLTGELFF
TGCGCCAGCAGCTTGGGCCAGGGGGACCTCACCGGGGAGCTGTTTTTT
>TRBJ1-2|NA|NA|TRBV19
CASSIVSGESRGYTF
TGTGCCAGTAGTATAGTCTCAGGGGAGTCGCGGGGCTACACCTTC
>TRBJ2-2|NA|NA|TRBV11-2
CASSSFRNTGELFF
TGTGCCAGCAGCTCATTTAGGAACACCGGGGAGCTGTTTTTT
>TRBJ1-4|NA|once|TRBV5-1
CASSPGVGNEKLFF
TGCGCCAGCAGCCCAGGGGTGGGTAATGAAAAACTGTTTTTT
>TRBJ2-5|TRBD2|NA|TRBV7-8
CASSRSTSGSQETQYF
TGTGCCAGCAGTCGCTCGACTAGCGGGTCACAAGAGACCCAGTACTTC
>TRBJ2-5|TRBD1|NA|TRBV5-6
CASSRPQGTGEKQETQYF
TGTGCCAGCAGCCGACCTCAAGGGACAGGAGAAAAACAAGAGACCCAGTACTTC
>TRBJ2-7|TRBD1|NA|TRBV18
CASSTGTGVGEQYF
TGTGCCAGCTCAACCGGGACAGGGGTCGGCGAGCAGTACTTC
>TRBJ1-1|TRBD1|NA|TRBV7-8
CASSLRRTGNTEAFF
TGTGCCAGCAGCTTAAGGCGGACAGGGAACACTGAAGCTTTCTTT
>TRBJ2-5|TRBD2|few|TRBV5-1
CASSLGLAGDLSETQYF
TGCGCCAGCAGCTTGGGCCTAGCGGGAGATCTTTCCGAGACCCAGTACTTC
>TRBJ1-1|NA|NA|TRBV12-3/TRBV12-4
CASSLQGNTEAFF
TGTGCCAGCAGTTTACAGGGCAACACTGAAGCTTTCTTT
>TRBJ2-3|TRBD2|NA|TRBV7-2
CASSLGTSGGGYTQYF
TGTGCCAGCAGCTTAGGGACTAGCGGGGGGGGGTATACGCAGTATTTT
>TRBJ1-5|NA|NA|TRBV23-1
CASSQLEAGQPQHF
TGCGCCAGCAGTCAATTGGAGGCAGGTCAGCCCCAGCATTTT
>TRBJ1-5|NA|NA|TRBV3-1/TRBV3-2
CASSQMGQSNQPQHF
TGTGCCAGCAGCCAAATGGGCCAGAGCAATCAGCCCCAGCATTTT
>TRBJ2-7|NA|NA|TRBV6-5
CASSYSGPGSGWEQYF
TGTGCCAGCAGTTACTCGGGGCCAGGCTCTGGATGGGAGCAGTACTTC
>TRBJ2-2|TRBD2|NA|TRBV28
CASSLSSGTSVYTGELFF
TGTGCCAGCAGTTTGAGCTCCGGGACTAGCGTTTACACCGGGGAGCTGTTTTTT
>TRBJ2-6|TRBD2|NA|TRBV7-2
CASSVRGSGRPVLTF
TGTGCCAGCAGCGTACGGGGTAGCGGGAGACCCGTCCTGACTTTC
>TRBJ2-7|NA|NA|TRBV18
CASSPGPSQEQYF
TGTGCCAGCTCACCGGGGCCCTCGCAGGAGCAGTACTTC
>TRBJ1-4|NA|NA|TRBV4-3
CASSQGSLALTNEKLFF
TGCGCCAGCAGCCAAGGATCCTTGGCATTAACTAATGAAAAACTGTTTTTT
>TRBJ2-7|TRBD1|NA|TRBV4-3
CASSQGRGPYEQYF
TGCGCCAGCAGCCAAGGCAGGGGGCCCTACGAGCAGTACTTC
>TRBJ1-5|NA|few|TRBV19
CASSMGGVQPQHF
TGTGCCAGTAGTATGGGGGGGGTTCAGCCCCAGCATTTT
>TRBJ2-5|NA|NA|TRBV20-1
CSANTGETQYF
TGCAGTGCAAACACGGGGGAGACCCAGTACTTC
>TRBJ1-5|NA|NA|TRBV3-1/TRBV3-2
CASSQNYGNQPQHF
TGTGCCAGCAGCCAAAACTATGGCAATCAGCCCCAGCATTTT
>TRBJ1-4|NA|NA|TRBV25-1
CASSELLFEDSTNEKLFF
TGTGCCAGCAGTGAATTGTTATTTGAGGACAGCACTAATGAAAAACTGTTTTTT
>TRBJ2-1|TRBD2|NA|TRBV9
CASSVGSGGDEQFF
TGTGCCAGCAGCGTAGGGTCGGGGGGGGATGAGCAGTTCTTC
>TRBJ2-5|NA|NA|TRBV27
CASSFGERETQYF
TGTGCCAGCAGTTTCGGGGAACGAGAGACCCAGTACTTC
>TRBJ1-1|NA|NA|TRBV6-5
CALNKMRNTEAFF
TGTGCCCTTAATAAGATGAGGAACACTGAAGCTTTCTTT
>TRBJ2-1|TRBD2|NA|TRBV3-1/TRBV3-2
CASSLGTSYNEQFF
TGTGCCAGCAGCCTCGGGACTAGCTACAATGAGCAGTTCTTC
>TRBJ2-1|TRBD1|NA|TRBV19
CASSFPGQGVSNEQFF
TGTGCCAGTAGTTTCCCGGGACAGGGTGTCAGCAATGAGCAGTTCTTC
>TRBJ1-1|TRBD1|NA|TRBV5-8
CASSFLQGRNTEAFF
TGTGCCAGCAGCTTTTTACAGGGGAGAAACACTGAAGCTTTCTTT
>TRBJ2-7|NA|NA|TRBV21-1
CASSKDQGQLYEQYF
TGTGCCAGCAGCAAAGACCAGGGACAGCTTTACGAGCAGTACTTC
>TRBJ1-2|NA|NA|TRBV27
CASKGRRSYGYTF
TGTGCCAGCAAGGGGAGGAGAAGTTATGGCTACACCTTC
>TRBJ2-1|NA|NA|TRBV18
CASSPPVESEQFF
TGTGCCAGCTCACCACCGGTAGAGTCCGAGCAGTTCTTC
>TRBJ1-1|TRBD1|once|TRBV24-1
CATSDRTGGTEAFF
TGTGCCACCAGTGATCGGACAGGGGGCACTGAAGCTTTCTTT
>TRBJ1-2|TRBD1|NA|TRBV6-2/TRBV6-3
CASSYLQGAYYGYTF
TGTGCCAGCAGTTACCTACAGGGGGCCTACTATGGCTACACCTTC
>TRBJ1-5|NA|NA|TRBV7-8
CASSLEDLRPQHF
TGTGCCAGCAGCTTGGAGGATTTGAGGCCCCAGCATTTT
>TRBJ1-1|NA|NA|TRBV7-9
CASSLSVGTEAFF
TGTGCCAGCAGCTTATCGGTTGGCACTGAAGCTTTCTTT
>TRBJ1-2|NA|NA|TRBV5-3
CARSNLGTGSRWGYTF
TGTGCCAGAAGCAACTTGGGTACAGGGAGTCGATGGGGCTACACCTTC